This T cell receptor beta chain was sequenced in a study of PD-1 blockade in classical Hodgkin lymphoma. Whole-study results and caveats: Healthy donors were reported to have higher baseline TCR diversity than newly diagnosed patients.

A remark on this clone: The target antigen is unknown.

This table comes from immunoSEQ multiplex PCR, and its TCRdb copy is limited to in-frame clones, with some not included. This table has around 29,000 clones, around 90% appearing once. The length of the CDR3 is 14 residues. V was cut by 9 bases and J by 4 bases, with 15 bases left in between. Germline V lookup: CDR1 KGHSH, CDR2 LQKENI. As to time point: newly diagnosed, previously untreated cHL patient sample. Starting with thawed PBMCs, CD4+ T cells were purified by magnetic negative selection. This sequence was found in a human donor with classical Hodgkin lymphoma. The V call is TRBV18, the J call TRBJ2-2, with D perhaps matching TRBD1 (5 bases). What was sequenced was CD4+ T cells from blood. CDR3 sequence (DNA): TGTGCCAGTTCCGACAGCGAGGTCACCGGGGAGCTGTTTTTT. Its protein is CASSDSEVTGELFF.